One sample yielded the 5 T cell receptor beta chains listed below, sequenced in a study of T-cell memory formation after mild COVID-19. TCRdb ran MiXCR on the 5' RACE reads and lists one entry per CDR3 protein. This sample carries 350,000 to 500,000 distinct CDR3 sequences, about 25% of them seen once, and the ten largest clones take about an eighth. The sequenced sample consisted of PBMCs or a T cell subset sorted from them (not recorded which). These receptors were taken from an adult woman who had mild COVID-19 (a few samples of this study predate the infection). Cell type and time point are not known.

The chain recombines TRBV3-1 with TRBJ1-3; TRBD1 matches at 7 bases. The germline V gene has CDR1 LGHDT and CDR2 YNNKEL (reference sequence). This CDR3 is built from 18 residues. Trimming at V came to 4 bases and at J to 0 bases, leaving 12 bases not matched to a gene. The CDR3 sequence: CASSLGPQGGHSGNTIYF. For the CDR3, the DNA is TGTGCCAGCAGCCTCGGCCCCCAGGGGGGGCACTCTGGAAACACCATATATTTT.

The V gene is TRBV29-1, the J gene TRBJ1-5; D might be TRBD1 (5 bases). V lost 4 bases and J lost 4, with 14 bases in between. The CDR3 runs to 14 residues. Germline loops: CDR1 SQVTM, CDR2 ANQGSEA. CDR3 nucleotide sequence: TGCAGCGTTGCCGGGATAGGGGTTAATCAGCCCCAGCATTTT. Protein sequence: CSVAGIGVNQPQHF.

The chain uses TRBV9 and TRBJ2-1; the match to TRBD2 covers 10 bases. The V gene end was trimmed by 3 bases and the J gene end by 6 bases; junction bases not matched to a gene: 15. The V gene's germline CDR1 is SGDLS and CDR2 YYNGEE. The CDR3 extends over 18 amino acids. The CDR3 DNA is TGTGCCAGCAGCGGGACTAGCGGTATTCCCGTTGGGGGCAATGAGCAGTTCTTC. It codes for CASSGTSGIPVGGNEQFF. The full variable domain, in which reference TRBV9 and TRBJ2-1 provide the parts outside the CDR3, is DSGVTQTPKHLITATGQRVTLRCSPRSGDLSVYWYQQSLDQGLQFLIQYYNGEERAKGNILERFSAQQFPDLHSELNLSSLELGDSALYFCASSGTSGIPVGGNEQFFGPGTRLTVL.

This clonotype occurred a few times. This chain joins TRBV6-2 or TRBV6-3 and TRBJ2-2; possible D gene TRBD1, 6 bases. The CDR3 is made up of 14 amino acids. Germline lookup yields CDR1 MNHEY and CDR2 SVGEGT. Trimming shortened V by 7 bases and J by 6 bases, and 15 bases separated the two germline ends. For the CDR3, the DNA is TGTGCCAGCAAGGGGGAGAGAATCCCCGGGGAGCTGTTTTTT. Amino acids: CASKGERIPGELFF.

This clonotype was counted a few times. V and J are TRBV7-2 and TRBJ1-2; tentative D call: TRBD1 (6 bases). Deletions cut 7 bases from V and 4 bases from J, with 16 bases between. CDR3 size: 14 residues. Germline CDR1 reads SGHTA; CDR2 reads FQGNSA. The CDR3 sequence: CASTPGGQVYGYTF. The CDR3, as DNA: TGTGCCAGCACGCCCGGGGGGCAGGTCTATGGCTACACCTTC.